This TCR beta chain was recovered during a study of cytomegalovirus exposure and HLA in healthy donors. Whole-study findings and limits: Most TCR beta V segments were productive about 90% or about 30% of the time in an earlier analysis.

About this clone itself: Its matching antigen is unknown.

In the PCR, 60 Vbeta and 13 Jbeta primers were used. TCRdb's copy holds only in-frame clones and misses some; the assay was immunoSEQ multiplex PCR. The top ten hold roughly 0.98% of the sample, which has 150,000 to 200,000 clones, roughly nine tenths seen once. The length of the CDR3 is 11 residues. Trimming took 7 bases from V and 5 from J, leaving 11 bases between them. CDR1 DFQATT and CDR2 SNEGSKA come from the germline V gene (reference sequence). Input material: PBMCs. The genes are TRBV20-1 and TRBJ2-5; D call uncertain. The clonotype was recovered from a boy aged 2 to 10 in good health and CMV-seronegative. CDR3 residues: CSGLVLETQYF. In DNA form, the CDR3 reads TGCAGTGGACTGGTGCTCGAGACCCAGTACTTC.